Each of the 21 T cell receptor beta chains below was sequenced from the same sample in a study of T cells after yellow fever vaccination. TCRdb ran MiXCR on the 5' RACE reads and lists one entry per CDR3 protein. The repertoire consists of some 250,000 distinct CDR3 sequences, with approximately 3.8% occurring once and the leading ten covering around 19%. The specimen comprised PBMCs, sampled 15 days after the yellow fever booster vaccination. The receptors originated from a man aged 18-30 years who received the YFV17D yellow fever vaccine.

Many counts were recorded for this clonotype. The chain carries TRBV7-9 and TRBJ2-7, with D unresolved. Germline V lookup: CDR1 SEHNR, CDR2 FQNEAQ (reference sequence). The CDR3 loop spans 13 amino acids. V was cut by 5 bases and J by 0 bases, with 8 bases left in between. CDR3 protein: CASSNDVSYEQYV. The DNA for the CDR3 is TGTGCCAGCAGCAATGACGTCTCCTACGAGCAGTACGTC.

This clonotype was detected ten times or more. The rearrangement joins TRBV7-3 to TRBJ2-3; D call uncertain. The germline CDR1 and CDR2 sequences are SGHTA and FQGTGA. V was clipped by 2 bases and J by 2 bases, with 5 bases between them. This CDR3 has 13 residues. This CDR3 reads CASSLFITDTQYF. CDR3 DNA sequence: TGTGCCAGCAGCTTATTTATCACAGATACGCAGTATTTT.

This clonotype was recorded many times. The genes are TRBV5-8 and TRBJ2-5, with TRBD1 matching 11 bases. This CDR3 comprises 18 residues. Germline CDR1 and CDR2: SGHTS and YDEGEE. The J segment lost 4 bases and the V segment lost 1 base, leaving 12 bases of the junction unmatched. The CDR3 reads CASSLPWTGGGLRETQYF. In nucleotides, the CDR3 is TGTGCCAGCAGCTTGCCCTGGACAGGGGGCGGGTTGAGAGAGACCCAGTACTTC.

This clonotype was detected ten times or more. The gene calls are TRBV9 and TRBJ2-5; D tentatively reads TRBD1 or TRBD2 (5 bases each). With 3 bases removed from V and 0 bases from J, the gap between germline ends came to 15 bases. The CDR3 has 16 amino acids. CDR1 is SGDLS and CDR2 is YYNGEE in the germline V gene. Here the CDR3 DNA reads TGTGCCAGCAGCGAATCCGTGGGACCGTACCAAGAGACCCAGTACTTC. This translates into CASSESVGPYQETQYF.

This clonotype showed up many times. The V gene is TRBV5-1, the J gene TRBJ2-3; possibly TRBD1 for D (5 bases). Germline CDR1 and CDR2: SGHRS and YFSETQ. The ends were cut back, 0 bases at V and 0 bases at J, with 11 bases in the middle. This CDR3 spans 16 amino acids. CDR3 DNA sequence: TGCGCCAGCAGCTTGGCCGACAGTCCCAGCACAGATACGCAGTATTTT. It specifies CASSLADSPSTDTQYF.

At least ten counts were recorded for this clonotype. This chain uses TRBV5-4 with TRBJ2-3; D uncertain. The V gene lost 0 bases and the J gene lost 11 bases, with 7 bases spanning the gap. The CDR3 contains 11 residues. Germline assignment: CDR1 SGHNT and CDR2 YYREEE (reference sequence). CDR3 bases: TGTGCCAGCAGCTTGGCGACACAGCAGTATTTT. It encodes CASSLATQQYF.

This clonotype was observed many times. The V call is TRBV10-3, the J call TRBJ2-5; no clear D gene. V gave up 4 bases and J gave up 4 bases, with 10 bases separating them. Germline values: CDR1 ENHRY, CDR2 SYGVKD. The CDR3 has 13 amino acids. CDR3 DNA sequence: TGTGCCATCAGTGTTGGGTGGGCAGAGACCCAGTACTTC. Amino acids: CAISVGWAETQYF.

About this clonotype itself: A read error may be the cause here, since a much bigger clone is one base away. V gene TRBV4-3 combines with J gene TRBJ2-5, with 7 bases matching TRBD1. This CDR3 spans 13 amino acids. CDR1 and CDR2 (germline): LGHNA, YSLEER. The CDR3 here is CASGQEKTGAQYF. CDR3 nucleotide sequence: TGCGCCAGCGGCCAAGAAAAAACAGGGGCCCAGTACTTC.

This clonotype occurred many times. This chain uses TRBV12-3 or TRBV12-4 with TRBJ2-3; D unresolved. This CDR3 is built from 14 residues. Trimming took 3 bases from V and 3 from J, leaving 10 bases between them. The CDR3 DNA reads TGTGCCAGCAGTTTTAACAGTAATACAGATACGCAGTATTTT. Translating gives CASSFNSNTDTQYF.

This clonotype showed up many times. The chain links TRBV11-2 to TRBJ2-2; D remains ambiguous. Trimming stripped 6 bases from V and 8 bases from J, with 10 bases between. This CDR3 region has 12 residues. Germline values: CDR1 SGHAT, CDR2 FQNNGV. CDR3 bases: TGTGCCAGCAGAATACGGGCGGGGGAGCTGTTTTTT. This encodes CASRIRAGELFF.

There are many counts of this clonotype. V usage is TRBV4-2 and J usage is TRBJ2-5, with a tentative D call TRBD2 (7 bases). V dropped 0 bases and J dropped 5 bases, with 16 bases sitting between them. The CDR3 consists of 16 residues. In germline, CDR1 is LGHNA, CDR2 YNFKEQ. The CDR3 DNA sequence: TGTGCCAGCAGCCAAGATCTTAGGGGGGGCATGGAGACCCAGTACTTC. This codes for CASSQDLRGGMETQYF.

This clonotype was counted many times. The chain links TRBV20-1 to TRBJ2-3; 13 nucleotides line up with TRBD2. The germline CDR1 and CDR2 sequences are DFQATT and SNEGSKA (reference sequence). CDR3 length equals 18 residues. Trimming at V came to 2 bases and at J to 6 bases, leaving 14 bases not matched to a gene. CDR3 region: CSARPPPGTSGDPDTQYF. The CDR3 DNA reads TGCAGTGCTAGACCCCCACCCGGGACTAGCGGGGATCCTGATACGCAGTATTTT.

This clonotype was picked up many times. V gene TRBV20-1 combines with J gene TRBJ1-1, with 9 nucleotides matching TRBD1. The CDR3 runs 16 residues. J lost 0 bases, V lost 2 bases, and 7 bases had no gene match. Germline loops: CDR1 DFQATT, CDR2 SNEGSKA (reference sequence). The CDR3 region is CSARFPGQGMNTEAFF. CDR3 DNA: TGCAGTGCTAGATTCCCGGGACAGGGCATGAACACTGAAGCTTTCTTT.

This clonotype has ten or more counts. The CDR3, as DNA: TGTGCCAGCAGTCGACAGGGGGTGGAGGGCTACACCTTC. Protein: CASSRQGVEGYTF. J is TRBJ1-2 and V is TRBV12-3 or TRBV12-4; 9 positions agree with TRBD1. The junction had 6 bases not matched to a gene; V was cut back by 5 bases and J by 8 bases. There are 13 residues in the CDR3.

This clonotype was seen repeatedly, ten times or more. CDR3 DNA: TGTGCCAGCAGCTTAAAGGCCGGCGTCGAGCAGTACTTC. Translating gives CASSLKAGVEQYF. The chain is built from TRBV7-3 and TRBJ2-7, with D uncertain. CDR3 length: 13 residues. Germline V CDR1 and CDR2: SGHTA, FQGTGA. Trimming shortened V by 1 base and J by 6 bases, and 10 bases separated the two germline ends. Variable domain in full (rest from reference TRBV7-3 and TRBJ2-7): GAGVSQTPSNKVTEKGKYVELRCDPISGHTALYWYRQSLGQGPEFLIYFQGTGAADDSGLPNDRFFAVRPEGSVSTLKIQRTERGDSAVYLCASSLKAGVEQYFGPGTRLTVT.

This clonotype has ten or more counts. J is TRBJ2-3 and V is TRBV5-1, with no clear D. From germline, CDR1 is SGHRS and CDR2 YFSETQ. V lost 4 bases to trimming and J lost 0 bases, with 9 bases between them. The CDR3 runs 14 residues. The DNA for the CDR3 is TGCGCCAGCAGCAGTGCAGAAAGCACAGATACGCAGTATTTT. It translates to CASSSAESTDTQYF.

This clonotype has a count of ten or more. The gene calls are TRBV14 and TRBJ2-2; D gene ambiguous. CDR3 length: 13 amino acids. The germline V and J ends were trimmed by 4 bases and 3 bases, with 6 bases remaining between them. Germline CDR1 is SGHDN and CDR2 is FVKESK. The CDR3 sequence is CASSPQDTGELFF. The CDR3 DNA reads as TGTGCCAGCAGCCCCCAGGACACCGGGGAGCTGTTTTTT.

This clonotype was found many times. The genes are TRBV7-2 and TRBJ2-5, with D perhaps TRBD1 or TRBD2 (7 bases each). V lost 8 bases and J lost 1, with 17 bases in between. CDR3 length equals 15 residues. Germline-derived CDR1 and CDR2 are SGHTA and FQGNSA. CDR3 sequence: CASSQQGGPQETQYF. The CDR3 bases are TGTGCCAGCTCGCAGCAGGGGGGGCCCCAAGAGACCCAGTACTTC.

This clonotype was detected ten times or more. V usage is TRBV11-2 and J usage is TRBJ2-7; D might be TRBD1 (6 bases). The CDR3 runs 12 residues. V lost 4 bases, J lost 6 bases, and 10 bases lay in between. From germline, CDR1 is SGHAT and CDR2 FQNNGV. The CDR3 reads CASSSQGIEQYV. DNA for the CDR3: TGTGCCAGCAGCTCCCAGGGGATCGAGCAGTACGTC.

This clonotype was recorded at least ten times. The chain links TRBV9 to TRBJ1-1; unclear D gene. There are 16 residues in the CDR3. Germline V CDR1 and CDR2: SGDLS, YYNGEE. The ends were cut back, 3 bases at V and 0 bases at J, with 15 bases in the middle. CDR3 DNA: TGTGCCAGCAGCGCCCTGGGCCTCCCTATGAACACTGAAGCTTTCTTT. Residues: CASSALGLPMNTEAFF.

This clonotype has at least ten counts. The chain uses TRBV5-1 and TRBJ1-4; D is uncertain. The germline V gene has CDR1 SGHRS and CDR2 YFSETQ. V was shortened by 4 bases and J by 3 bases, with 16 bases between the two germline ends. This CDR3 region has 16 residues. CDR3: CASSLQPASPNEKLFF. CDR3 nucleotides: TGCGCCAGCAGCCTCCAGCCCGCCAGTCCTAATGAAAAACTGTTTTTT.